The present entry profiles one T cell receptor (beta chain) with its context. The CDR3 contains 17 residues. From germline, CDR1 is SGHRS and CDR2 YFSETQ. V dropped 5 bases and J dropped 0; count of bases not matched to a gene: 11. This specimen belongs to a study of blood T cell repertoires in COVID-19. Clones were read by immunoSEQ multiplex PCR, and TCRdb kept only the in-frame ones, dropping some. The sample holds about 130,000 clones, approximately 82% seen once. The sequenced sample was peripheral blood. V usage is TRBV5-1 and J usage is TRBJ2-3, with 8 bases fitting TRBD2. This receptor was taken from a man aged 60 to 69 who had recovered from COVID-19. CDR3 sequence reads: CASRAGGRTLSTDTQYF. The CDR3 DNA reads as TGCGCCAGCAGGGCGGGGGGCCGAACTCTTAGCACAGATACGCAGTATTTT. The variable domain in full, with the rest retrieved from reference TRBV5-1 and TRBJ2-3, is KAGVTQTPRYLIKTRGQQVTLSCSPISGHRSVSWYQQTPGQGLQFLFEYFSETQRNKGNFPGRFSGRQFSNSRSEMNVSTLELGDSALYLCASRAGGRTLSTDTQYFGPGTRLTVL.